These T cell receptor beta chains were read from a single sample in a study of T-cell reconstitution after alpha-beta-depleted transplantation in children. Using its own MiXCR run on the PCR reads, TCRdb lists one record per CDR3 protein. The sample yields about 580,000 distinct CDR3 sequences, more than 20% seen once. The sequenced sample was PBMCs, obtained before TCRalphabeta/CD19-depleted stem cell transplant. Source of these receptors: a boy under two years old with Wiskott-Aldrich syndrome, due to receive a stem cell transplant. Both conserved end residues are part of each CDR3. D genes are given only for firm matches. Size is omitted from some rows. Given values are once, few, many or a class for expanded clones.

CDR3nt,CDR3aa,j_gene,v_gene,abundance,d_gene
TGCGCCAGCAGTGAGGGGGACACTGGCTATGGCTACACCTTC,CASSEGDTGYGYTF,TRBJ1-2,TRBV10-1,NA,NA
TGTGCCAGCAGCCAGAGCGGGAGGGCCTCCTACGAGCAGTACTTC,CASSQSGRASYEQYF,TRBJ2-7,TRBV7-2,NA,TRBD2
TGCGCCAGCAGCGGGAACAGGGGCAACAATGAGCAGTTCTTC,CASSGNRGNNEQFF,TRBJ2-1,TRBV5-1,NA,TRBD1
TGCAGTGCTAGCCTTAAAGTGGGGGCGGCCCCAGAAACCCAGTACTTC,CSASLKVGAAPETQYF,TRBJ2-5,TRBV20-1,NA,NA
TGTGCCAGCAGCTTAGTGAGAGGGGGCGCGGAGACCCAGTACTTC,CASSLVRGGAETQYF,TRBJ2-5,TRBV7-8,NA,TRBD1
TGCGCCAGCAGATACAAGACTAGCGGGAGCTCCTACGAGCAGTACTTC,CASRYKTSGSSYEQYF,TRBJ2-7,TRBV5-1,NA,TRBD2
TGTGCCACCAGCCAGACTAGCGGGAGTTTATGGTTCTTC,CATSQTSGSLWFF,TRBJ2-1,TRBV24-1,NA,TRBD2
TGTGCCAGCAGCGGGAGAGTGGGGTACTCTGGGGCCAACGTCCTGACTTTC,CASSGRVGYSGANVLTF,TRBJ2-6,TRBV5-5,NA,NA
TGTGCCAGCAGTTACTCGGTGACAACTGGGGGTACGGAGGGGTATGGCTACACCTTC,CASSYSVTTGGTEGYGYTF,TRBJ1-2,TRBV6-5,NA,NA
TGCAGTGCTAGAGTTAGCGGGAGGGCCGGAACAGATACGCAGTATTTT,CSARVSGRAGTDTQYF,TRBJ2-3,TRBV20-1,NA,TRBD2
TGTGCCAGCAACCGACAGGGACGAACCGGGGAGCTGTTTTTT,CASNRQGRTGELFF,TRBJ2-2,TRBV7-9,NA,TRBD1
TGTGCCAGCAGCGTATCCCCCTCGATGCAGCCCCAGCATTTT,CASSVSPSMQPQHF,TRBJ1-5,TRBV9,few,NA
TGCGCCAGCAGCCAAGTTACTACGGAGACCCAGTACTTC,CASSQVTTETQYF,TRBJ2-5,TRBV4-1,few,NA
TGTGCCAGCAGTTACTCGGGGACTAACTACGAGCAGTACTTC,CASSYSGTNYEQYF,TRBJ2-7,TRBV6-5,few,TRBD2
TGTGCCAGCAGCCCTCAACCGGGGGGAGAGACCCAGTACTTC,CASSPQPGGETQYF,TRBJ2-5,TRBV12-3/TRBV12-4,few,TRBD2
TGTGCCAGCAGCTGGACTAGCGGGAGGGTAGAGACCCAGTACTTC,CASSWTSGRVETQYF,TRBJ2-5,TRBV7-2,NA,TRBD2
TGTGCCAGCAGTTTTGCCGGCGGACAGGGTCTCTACGAGCAGTACTTC,CASSFAGGQGLYEQYF,TRBJ2-7,TRBV28,NA,TRBD1
TGTGCCAGCCGGGTGGTCTCTGGGGCCAACGTCCTGACTTTC,CASRVVSGANVLTF,TRBJ2-6,TRBV19,NA,NA
TGTGCCAGCAGTTTAGCGACAGGGGGAGGCTACACCTTC,CASSLATGGGYTF,TRBJ1-2,TRBV12-3/TRBV12-4,NA,TRBD1
TGTGCCAGCAGCCGCCGTGCGGGGATTACTAACACCGGGGAGCTGTTTTTT,CASSRRAGITNTGELFF,TRBJ2-2,TRBV11-2,NA,NA
TGTGCCAGCAGCTTATCGGCGGGCGAGCAGTTCTTC,CASSLSAGEQFF,TRBJ2-1,TRBV7-3,few,NA
TGCGCCAGCAGCTGGGACCCGGAGGAGACCCAGTACTTC,CASSWDPEETQYF,TRBJ2-5,TRBV5-1,NA,NA
TGTGCCAGCAGCTTAGATGGACTAGCGGTCAATGAGCAGTTCTTC,CASSLDGLAVNEQFF,TRBJ2-1,TRBV11-2,few,TRBD2
TGTGCCAGCAGTGAACGGTGGGACACTGAAGCTTTCTTT,CASSERWDTEAFF,TRBJ1-1,TRBV2,few,NA
TGTGCCACCAGTGTCGGAGAGACCCAGTACTTC,CATSVGETQYF,TRBJ2-5,TRBV24-1,NA,NA
TGCAGTGCTCCCACCTTGACTAGCTCCTACAATGAGCAGTTCTTC,CSAPTLTSSYNEQFF,TRBJ2-1,TRBV20-1,many,NA
TGTGCCAGCAGCTTAGGGGGTGGGGCAGTGAAAAATCAGCCCCAGCATTTT,CASSLGGGAVKNQPQHF,TRBJ1-5,TRBV7-2,NA,NA
TGTGCCAGCAGTAGGGACAGGGAAGATTATGAGCAGTTCTTC,CASSRDREDYEQFF,TRBJ2-1,TRBV2,NA,TRBD1
TGTGCCAGCAGCCAAGTGCGGACAGAATTGGGACAGCCCCAGCATTTT,CASSQVRTELGQPQHF,TRBJ1-5,TRBV4-2,few,NA
TGTGCCAGCACAGGGTCGCAACTCTACGAGCAGTACTTC,CASTGSQLYEQYF,TRBJ2-7,TRBV18,NA,NA
TGTGCCAGCAGCCAGGGACTAGCTATTTACAATGAGCAGTTCTTC,CASSQGLAIYNEQFF,TRBJ2-1,TRBV14,NA,TRBD2
TGTGCCAGCAGGAGGGTAGACAGGGAGGGCACTGAAGCTTTCTTT,CASRRVDREGTEAFF,TRBJ1-1,TRBV6-1,NA,TRBD1
TGCGCCAGCAGCCCGACACAGGGGAACTATGGCTACACCTTC,CASSPTQGNYGYTF,TRBJ1-2,TRBV5-1,few,TRBD1
TGTGCCAGCAGCTCGAACGGTGTCTCCATGAACACTGAAGCTTTCTTT,CASSSNGVSMNTEAFF,TRBJ1-1,TRBV7-2,few,NA
TGTGCCAGCAGCTTAGGGGACCGCGATAGTTATGGCTACACCTTC,CASSLGDRDSYGYTF,TRBJ1-2,TRBV7-9,NA,NA
TGTGCCGGTATCAGAGGACGTTCCGGGGAGCTGTTTTTT,CAGIRGRSGELFF,TRBJ2-2,TRBV30,NA,NA
TGCGCCAGCAATCCCGGGACCTACAATGAGCAGTTCTTC,CASNPGTYNEQFF,TRBJ2-1,TRBV5-1,NA,NA
TGCGCCAGCAGTTCCCAGGGCACCTACAATGAGCAGTTCTTC,CASSSQGTYNEQFF,TRBJ2-1,TRBV5-1,few,NA
TGTGCCAGCAGTTTATTGGGGGCGGTGAACACTGAAGCTTTCTTT,CASSLLGAVNTEAFF,TRBJ1-1,TRBV27,few,NA
TGCGCCAGCAGCCAAGATTACCAGGGAGTTCGCGCTGAAGCTTTCTTT,CASSQDYQGVRAEAFF,TRBJ1-1,TRBV4-1,NA,NA
TGTGCCAGCAGTTACTCACAGGGCCAAGAGACCCAGTACTTC,CASSYSQGQETQYF,TRBJ2-5,TRBV6-2/TRBV6-3,NA,NA
TGCGCCAGCAGTCGAGTACCAGATGAAGCTTTCTTT,CASSRVPDEAFF,TRBJ1-1,TRBV5-1,few,NA
TGTGCCAGCAGTTTTTGGGGGAAAGATACGCAGTATTTT,CASSFWGKDTQYF,TRBJ2-3,TRBV27,few,NA
TGTGCCAGCAGTTTTCAGCTGTTCGGGCAGTACTTC,CASSFQLFGQYF,TRBJ2-7,TRBV12-3/TRBV12-4,NA,NA
TGCAGTGCTAAGGGACAGGGGGCAGGCGAGCAGTACTTC,CSAKGQGAGEQYF,TRBJ2-7,TRBV20-1,few,TRBD1
TGTGCCAGCTCAGCACTAGCATATGAGCAGTTCTTC,CASSALAYEQFF,TRBJ2-1,TRBV18,NA,NA
TGCGCCAGCAGCCAAGTTGAAGCCTACAATGAGCAGTTCTTC,CASSQVEAYNEQFF,TRBJ2-1,TRBV4-1,NA,NA